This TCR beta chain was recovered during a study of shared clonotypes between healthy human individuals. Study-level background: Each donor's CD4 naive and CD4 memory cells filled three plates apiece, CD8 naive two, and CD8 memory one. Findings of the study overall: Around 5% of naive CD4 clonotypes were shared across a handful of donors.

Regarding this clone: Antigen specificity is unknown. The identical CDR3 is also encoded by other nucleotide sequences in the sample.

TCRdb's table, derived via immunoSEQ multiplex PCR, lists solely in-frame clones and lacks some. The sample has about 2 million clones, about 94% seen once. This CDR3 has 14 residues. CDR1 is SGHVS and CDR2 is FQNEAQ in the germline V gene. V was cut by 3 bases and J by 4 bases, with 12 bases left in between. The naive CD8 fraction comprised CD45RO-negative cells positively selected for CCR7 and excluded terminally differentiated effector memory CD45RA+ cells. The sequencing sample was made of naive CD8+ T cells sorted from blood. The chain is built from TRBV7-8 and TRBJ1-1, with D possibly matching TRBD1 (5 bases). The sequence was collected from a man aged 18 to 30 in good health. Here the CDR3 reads CASSLGGVGTEAFF. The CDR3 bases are TGTGCCAGCAGCTTGGGAGGGGTCGGCACTGAAGCTTTCTTT.